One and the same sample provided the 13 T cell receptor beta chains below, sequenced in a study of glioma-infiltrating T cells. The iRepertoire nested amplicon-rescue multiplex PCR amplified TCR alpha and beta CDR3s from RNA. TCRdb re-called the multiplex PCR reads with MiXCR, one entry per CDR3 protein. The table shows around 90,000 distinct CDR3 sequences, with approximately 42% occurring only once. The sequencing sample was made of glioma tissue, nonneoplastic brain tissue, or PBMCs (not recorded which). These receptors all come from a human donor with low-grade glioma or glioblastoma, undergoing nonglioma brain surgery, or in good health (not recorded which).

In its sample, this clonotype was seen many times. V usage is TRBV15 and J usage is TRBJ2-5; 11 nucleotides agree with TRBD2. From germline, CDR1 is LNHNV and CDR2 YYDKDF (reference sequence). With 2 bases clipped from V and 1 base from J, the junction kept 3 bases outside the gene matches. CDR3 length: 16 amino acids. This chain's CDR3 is CATSRRSGGAQETQYF. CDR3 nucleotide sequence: TGTGCCACCAGCAGACGTAGCGGGGGGGCCCAAGAGACCCAGTACTTC.

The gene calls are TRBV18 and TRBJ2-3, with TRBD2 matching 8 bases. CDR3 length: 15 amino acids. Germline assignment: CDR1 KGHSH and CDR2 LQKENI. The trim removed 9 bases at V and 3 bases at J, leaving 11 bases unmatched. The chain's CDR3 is CARSPPSGSTDTQYF. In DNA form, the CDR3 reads TGTGCCAGATCGCCACCCAGCGGGAGTACAGATACGCAGTATTTT.

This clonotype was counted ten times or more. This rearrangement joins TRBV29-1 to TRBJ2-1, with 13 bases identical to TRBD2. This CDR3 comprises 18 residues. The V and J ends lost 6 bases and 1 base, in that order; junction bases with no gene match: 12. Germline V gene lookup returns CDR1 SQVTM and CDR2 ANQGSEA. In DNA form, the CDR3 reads TGCAGCGTCCACGGACTAGCGGGGGTGCAAAGTTCCTACAATGAGCAGTTCTTC. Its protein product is CSVHGLAGVQSSYNEQFF.

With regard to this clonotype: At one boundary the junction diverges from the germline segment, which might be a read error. The CDR3 here is CATNRGFGTDTKYF. For the CDR3, the DNA is TGCGCCACCAACAGGGGATTCGGCACAGATACGAAGTATTTT. V and J are TRBV12-3 or TRBV12-4 and TRBJ2-3; 7 bases line up with TRBD1. This CDR3 contains 14 residues.

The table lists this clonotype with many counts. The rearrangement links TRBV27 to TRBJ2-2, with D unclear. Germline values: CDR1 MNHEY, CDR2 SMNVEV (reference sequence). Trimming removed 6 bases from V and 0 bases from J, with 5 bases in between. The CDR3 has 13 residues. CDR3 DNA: TGTGCCAGCAGCCGCTCGAACACCGGGGAGCTGTTTTTT. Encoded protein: CASSRSNTGELFF.

This CDR3 is CASSPGLARASSSYEQYF. DNA of the CDR3: TGTGCCAGCAGTCCTGGACTAGCAAGGGCTTCAAGCTCCTACGAGCAGTACTTC. This chain links TRBV6-2 or TRBV6-3 with TRBJ2-7; 8 nucleotides line up with TRBD2. Germline V lookup: CDR1 MNHEY, CDR2 SVGEGT. The trim removed 5 bases at V and 0 bases at J, leaving 15 bases unmatched. The CDR3 consists of 18 residues.

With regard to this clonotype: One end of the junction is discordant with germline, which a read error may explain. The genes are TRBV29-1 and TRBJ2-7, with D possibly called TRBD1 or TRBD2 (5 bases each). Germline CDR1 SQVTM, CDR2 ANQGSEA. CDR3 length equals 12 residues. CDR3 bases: TGCAGAGTTGAAGATGGGGGTTACGAGCAGTACTTC. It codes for CRVEDGGYEQYF.

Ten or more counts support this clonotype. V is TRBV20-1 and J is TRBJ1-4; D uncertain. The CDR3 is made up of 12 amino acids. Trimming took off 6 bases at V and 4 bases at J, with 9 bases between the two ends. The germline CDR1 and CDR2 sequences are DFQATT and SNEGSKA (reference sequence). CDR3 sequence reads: CSARQYNEKLFF. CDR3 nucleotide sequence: TGCAGTGCACGGCAGTATAATGAAAAACTGTTTTTT.

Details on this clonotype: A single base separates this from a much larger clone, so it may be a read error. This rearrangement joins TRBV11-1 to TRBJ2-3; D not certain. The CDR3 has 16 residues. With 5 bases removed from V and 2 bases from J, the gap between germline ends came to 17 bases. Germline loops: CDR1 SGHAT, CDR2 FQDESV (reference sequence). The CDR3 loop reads CASSVTEKAPTDTQYF. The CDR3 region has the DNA TGTGCCAGCAGCGTAACAGAGAAAGCTCCCACAGATACGCAGTATTTT. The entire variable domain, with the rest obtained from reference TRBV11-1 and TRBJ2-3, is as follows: EAEVAQSPRYKITEKSQAVAFWCDPISGHATLYWYRQILGQGPELLVQFQDESVVDDSQLPKDRFSAERLKGVDSTLKIQPAELGDSAMYLCASSVTEKAPTDTQYFGPGTRLTVL.

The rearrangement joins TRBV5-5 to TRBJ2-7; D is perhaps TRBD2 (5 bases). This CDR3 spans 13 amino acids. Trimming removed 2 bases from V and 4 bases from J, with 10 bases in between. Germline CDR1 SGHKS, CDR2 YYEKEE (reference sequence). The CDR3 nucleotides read TGTGCCAGCAGCTTTGAGGGAGCGTACGAGCAGTACTTC. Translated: CASSFEGAYEQYF.

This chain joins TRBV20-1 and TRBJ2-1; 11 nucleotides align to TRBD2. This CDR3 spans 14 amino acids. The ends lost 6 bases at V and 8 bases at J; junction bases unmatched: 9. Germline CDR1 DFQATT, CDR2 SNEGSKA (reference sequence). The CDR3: CSAKLAGVSYEQFF. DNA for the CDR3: TGCAGTGCGAAACTAGCGGGGGTATCCTATGAGCAGTTCTTC.

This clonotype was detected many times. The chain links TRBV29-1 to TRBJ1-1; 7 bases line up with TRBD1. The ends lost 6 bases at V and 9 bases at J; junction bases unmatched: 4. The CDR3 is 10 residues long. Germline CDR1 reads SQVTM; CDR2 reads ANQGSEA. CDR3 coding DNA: TGCAGCGTGATGACAGGGAAAGCTTTCTTT. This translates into CSVMTGKAFF.

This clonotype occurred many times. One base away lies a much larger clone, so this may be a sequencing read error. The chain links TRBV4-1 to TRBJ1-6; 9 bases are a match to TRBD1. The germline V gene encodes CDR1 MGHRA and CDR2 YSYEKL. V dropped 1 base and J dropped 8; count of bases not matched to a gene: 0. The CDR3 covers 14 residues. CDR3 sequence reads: CASSQGDRDSPLHF. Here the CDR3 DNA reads TGCGCCAGCAGCCAAGGGGACAGGGATTCACCCCTCCACTTT.